One sample yielded the 24 T cell receptor beta chains listed below, sequenced in a study of technical replicates of blood from a handful of donors. Sequenced by immunoSEQ multiplex PCR; TCRdb stores in-frame clones only, minus some. The profile covers under 100,000 clones, with roughly 96% appearing a single time and approximately 0.32% taken by the ten largest. The specimen sequenced was T cells isolated from PBMCs. The origin of the receptors is a human donor in good health.

The chain combines TRBV29-1 with TRBJ1-5, with D unresolved. Germline CDR1 SQVTM, CDR2 ANQGSEA. V was shortened by 3 bases and J by 7 bases, with 13 bases between the two germline ends. The CDR3 spans 13 residues. The CDR3 sequence is CSVEGDGNQPQHF. The CDR3 region has the DNA TGCAGCGTTGAGGGAGACGGGAACCAGCCCCAGCATTTT. Drawing the rest from reference TRBV29-1 and TRBJ1-5, the complete variable domain is SAVISQKPSRDICQRGTSLTIQCQVDSQVTMMFWYRQQPGQSLTLIATANQGSEATYESGFVIDKFPISRPNLTFSTLTVSNMSPEDSSIYLCSVEGDGNQPQHFGDGTRLSIL.

The J gene is TRBJ2-7, the V gene TRBV4-1; D is possibly TRBD1 (6 bases). CDR3 length: 14 residues. Germline V gives CDR1 MGHRA, CDR2 YSYEKL. The ends were cut back, 4 bases at V and 2 bases at J, with 12 bases in the middle. The CDR3 reads CASSLRDTPYEQYF. CDR3 bases: TGCGCCAGCAGCCTTCGGGACACCCCCTACGAGCAGTACTTC.

The chain recombines TRBV30 with TRBJ2-1, with D uncertain. Germline V gives CDR1 GTSNPN, CDR2 SVGIG (reference sequence). V was clipped by 2 bases and J by 5 bases, with 7 bases between them. The CDR3 spans 12 residues. CDR3 protein: CAWSSGHNEQFF. For the CDR3, the DNA is TGTGCCTGGAGTAGTGGGCACAATGAGCAGTTCTTC. Using reference TRBV30 and TRBJ2-1 for the parts outside the CDR3, the full variable domain is SQTIHQWPATLVQPVGSPLSLECTVEGTSNPNLYWYRQAAGRGLQLLFYSVGIGQISSEVPQNLSASRPQDRQFILSSKKLLLSDSGFYLCAWSSGHNEQFFGPGTRLTVL.

The table lists this clone with a count of one. This sequence joins TRBV9 and TRBJ1-3; 7 positions agree with TRBD1. The V segment lost 0 bases and the J segment 2 bases; nucleotides outside the gene matches: 2. Germline V gene lookup returns CDR1 SGDLS and CDR2 YYNGEE. This CDR3 spans 15 amino acids. The DNA for the CDR3 is TGTGCCAGCAGCGTAGAGGGGGCAGCTGGAAACACCATATATTTT. Its protein product is CASSVEGAAGNTIYF.

The chain couples TRBV11-2 to TRBJ2-3; D unclear. Trimming shortened V by 4 bases and J by 4 bases, and 12 bases separated the two germline ends. Per germline, CDR1 SGHAT and CDR2 FQNNGV. The CDR3 covers 14 residues. The chain's CDR3 is CASSSRDPPDTQYF. In DNA, the CDR3 is TGTGCCAGCAGCTCTAGAGATCCCCCAGATACGCAGTATTTT.

The chain uses TRBV30 and TRBJ2-2, with 7 bases matching TRBD1. The V gene's germline CDR1 is GTSNPN and CDR2 SVGIG (reference sequence). V was pared by 0 bases and J by 3 bases, with 1 base of the junction left unmatched. The CDR3 runs to 14 residues. The CDR3 DNA reads as TGTGCCTGGAGTGTAGGGGGCTACACCGGGGAGCTGTTTTTT. Encoded protein: CAWSVGGYTGELFF. Drawing the rest from reference TRBV30 and TRBJ2-2, the complete variable domain is SQTIHQWPATLVQPVGSPLSLECTVEGTSNPNLYWYRQAAGRGLQLLFYSVGIGQISSEVPQNLSASRPQDRQFILSSKKLLLSDSGFYLCAWSVGGYTGELFFGEGSRLTVL.

This clone has just one count. The chain combines TRBV6-5 with TRBJ2-1, with TRBD2 matching over 12 bases. Germline lookup yields CDR1 MNHEY and CDR2 SVGAGI. The CDR3 runs to 15 residues. V gave up 5 bases and J gave up 3 bases; unmatched junction bases: 2. CDR3 loop: CASSLAGGIYNEQFF. Here the CDR3 DNA reads TGTGCCAGCAGTCTAGCGGGAGGGATCTACAATGAGCAGTTCTTC.

V and J are TRBV18 and TRBJ2-7, with unresolved D. Germline V gives CDR1 KGHSH, CDR2 LQKENI. There are 11 residues in the CDR3. The V and J ends lost 3 bases and 7 bases respectively, with 7 bases between them. In DNA, the CDR3 is TGTGCCAGCTCACCTCACAATGAGCAGTACTTC. Its translation: CASSPHNEQYF. The full variable domain, completed using reference TRBV18 and TRBJ2-7, is NAGVMQNPRHLVRRRGQEARLRCSPMKGHSHVYWYRQLPEEGLKFMVYLQKENIIDESGMPKERFSAEFPKEGPSILRIQQVVRGDSAAYFCASSPHNEQYFGPGTRLTVT.

The rearrangement joins TRBV15 to TRBJ2-3, with TRBD2 matching 8 bases. This CDR3 spans 17 amino acids. Unmatched junction bases numbered 8, after V lost 0 bases and J lost 3 bases. The germline gives CDR1 LNHNV, CDR2 YYDKDF (reference sequence). CDR3 DNA sequence: TGTGCCACCAGCAGAGAACTTAGCGGGGAGGGGACAGATACGCAGTATTTT. Its protein product is CATSRELSGEGTDTQYF.

The chain combines TRBV27 with TRBJ2-5; TRBD2 might be the D (5 bases). V was cut by 0 bases and J by 1 base, with 9 bases left in between. CDR1 is MNHEY, CDR2 SMNVEV, per germline (reference sequence). This CDR3 is 15 amino acids long. In DNA form, the CDR3 reads TGTGCCAGCAGTTTATCCCCGGGATTCCAAGAGACCCAGTACTTC. It is translated as CASSLSPGFQETQYF.

This clone was seen once. The chain has TRBV27 and TRBJ2-5, with TRBD2 identical over 13 bases. V shed 4 bases and J 5 bases; nucleotides not matched to a gene: 10. CDR3 length: 17 amino acids. CDR1 MNHEY and CDR2 SMNVEV come from the germline V gene (reference sequence). This CDR3 reads CASSSGTSGTSRETQYF. Here the CDR3 DNA reads TGTGCCAGCAGTTCAGGGACTAGCGGGACGAGCCGGGAGACCCAGTACTTC.

The gene calls are TRBV4-1 and TRBJ2-4; 11 bases are a match to TRBD2. Germline V gene sequence: CDR1 MGHRA, CDR2 YSYEKL. V lost 4 bases, J lost 0 bases, and 8 bases stayed unmatched. The CDR3 runs to 18 residues. This chain's CDR3 is CASSPGVAGGIAKNIQYF. The DNA of the CDR3 is TGCGCCAGCAGCCCTGGGGTAGCGGGGGGGATAGCCAAAAACATTCAGTACTTC.

The J gene is TRBJ2-5, the V gene TRBV25-1; D gene unclear. Germline lookup yields CDR1 MGHDK and CDR2 SYGVNS. V shed 4 bases and J shed 5 bases, with 8 bases lying between them. There are 12 residues in the CDR3. The CDR3 DNA follows: TGTGCCAGCAGTGGGAGAGCCGAGACCCAGTACTTC. Encoded protein: CASSGRAETQYF.

The chain is built from TRBV5-6 and TRBJ2-7, with a weak D call TRBD1 (6 bases). CDR3 size: 16 residues. V was trimmed by 2 bases and J by 3 bases, leaving 18 bases between them. Germline V gene lookup returns CDR1 SGHDT and CDR2 YYEEEE. Here the CDR3 reads CASSFTPTGLLYEQYF. CDR3 DNA: TGTGCCAGCAGCTTCACTCCGACAGGTCTCCTCTACGAGCAGTACTTC.

The chain has TRBV7-3 and TRBJ2-7; D is unresolved. This CDR3 has 14 amino acids. Germline values: CDR1 SGHTA, CDR2 FQGTGA. Trimming pared 2 bases from V and 7 bases from J, leaving 15 bases between. The chain's CDR3 is CASSLAAFVGEQYF. The CDR3 DNA reads TGTGCCAGCAGCTTAGCGGCTTTCGTTGGAGAGCAGTACTTC. The whole variable domain, filled in from reference TRBV7-3 and TRBJ2-7, reads GAGVSQTPSNKVTEKGKYVELRCDPISGHTALYWYRQSLGQGPEFLIYFQGTGAADDSGLPNDRFFAVRPEGSVSTLKIQRTERGDSAVYLCASSLAAFVGEQYFGPGTRLTVT.

The rearrangement uses TRBV5-1 and TRBJ1-1; tentative D call: TRBD1 (5 bases). CDR1 and CDR2 (germline): SGHRS, YFSETQ. The V end was cut by 0 bases, the J end by 1 base, with 19 bases between. The CDR3 extends over 18 amino acids. CDR3 sequence reads: CASSLVAGKYLWNTEAFF. DNA of the CDR3: TGCGCCAGCAGCTTGGTAGCAGGGAAATACTTATGGAACACTGAAGCTTTCTTT.

The chain is built from TRBV27 and TRBJ2-3; TRBD1 agrees at 8 bases. This CDR3 comprises 13 residues. Germline V gene data show CDR1 as MNHEY and CDR2 as SMNVEV (reference sequence). V was clipped by 5 bases and J by 3 bases; unmatched bases: 1. The CDR3 DNA follows: TGTGCCAGCAGTAACAGGGGGACAGATACGCAGTATTTT. Residues: CASSNRGTDTQYF.

This clone appeared a single time. The V gene is TRBV6-4, the J gene TRBJ2-1; TRBD2 might be the D (6 bases). The germline CDR1 and CDR2 sequences are MRHNA and SNTAGT. This CDR3 comprises 15 residues. V was clipped by 3 bases and J by 2 bases, with 11 bases between them. This CDR3 reads CASSDNGRPYNEQFF. The CDR3 DNA reads TGTGCCAGCAGTGATAACGGGAGACCCTACAATGAGCAGTTCTTC.

V usage is TRBV5-6 and J usage is TRBJ2-7; 13 nucleotides match TRBD2. The CDR3 has 18 amino acids. The V gene's germline CDR1 is SGHDT and CDR2 YYEEEE. V lost 4 bases, J lost 5 bases, and 15 bases stayed unmatched. DNA of the CDR3: TGTGCCAGCAGCCGACTAGGGGGACTAGCGGGAAATCGCGACGAGCAGTACTTC. Encoded protein: CASSRLGGLAGNRDEQYF.

This clone was seen only once. At one boundary the junction diverges from the germline segment, which might be a read error. The chain carries TRBV6-6 and TRBJ1-1, with a weak D call TRBD1 (5 bases). Per the germline V gene, CDR1 is MNHNY and CDR2 is SVGAGI (reference sequence). This CDR3 region has 11 residues. As DNA, the CDR3 is TGTGCCAGCCTCCAGGGAACCCAAAGTTTATTT. Its protein product is CASLQGTQSLF.

The V gene is TRBV5-6, the J gene TRBJ2-1; D is perhaps TRBD2 (6 bases). The CDR3 runs 14 residues. V was shortened by 6 bases and J by 5 bases, with 15 bases between the two germline ends. CDR1 is SGHDT, CDR2 YYEEEE, per germline. CDR3: CASTLTGGNNEQFF. Written as DNA, the CDR3 is TGTGCCAGCACCTTAACTGGCGGGAACAATGAGCAGTTCTTC.

CDR3 nucleotide sequence: TGCGCCAGCAGCCCCTCAACTTGGGCGCGCTCTAAGTACTTC. Translated, it gives CASSPSTWARSKYF. The chain has TRBV4-3 and TRBJ2-7; D ambiguous. CDR1 and CDR2 (germline): LGHNA, YSLEER. The CDR3 spans 14 residues. With 4 bases removed from V and 11 bases from J, the gap between germline ends came to 21 bases.

This chain links TRBV11-2 with TRBJ2-5; 9 bases map to TRBD1. V lost 4 bases and J lost 5; bases outside the gene matches: 5. This CDR3 contains 14 residues. Germline CDR1 is SGHAT and CDR2 is FQNNGV. The chain's CDR3 is CASSYRTGVETQYF. DNA for the CDR3: TGTGCCAGCAGCTACAGGACAGGGGTGGAGACCCAGTACTTC.

The chain links TRBV30 to TRBJ1-3; D uncertain. CDR3 length: 14 amino acids. Germline loops: CDR1 GTSNPN, CDR2 SVGIG (reference sequence). V was clipped by 3 bases and J by 4 bases, with 13 bases between them. The CDR3 sequence is CAWRKQTGGNTIYF. CDR3 sequence (DNA): TGTGCCTGGAGAAAGCAAACGGGGGGAAACACCATATATTTT.